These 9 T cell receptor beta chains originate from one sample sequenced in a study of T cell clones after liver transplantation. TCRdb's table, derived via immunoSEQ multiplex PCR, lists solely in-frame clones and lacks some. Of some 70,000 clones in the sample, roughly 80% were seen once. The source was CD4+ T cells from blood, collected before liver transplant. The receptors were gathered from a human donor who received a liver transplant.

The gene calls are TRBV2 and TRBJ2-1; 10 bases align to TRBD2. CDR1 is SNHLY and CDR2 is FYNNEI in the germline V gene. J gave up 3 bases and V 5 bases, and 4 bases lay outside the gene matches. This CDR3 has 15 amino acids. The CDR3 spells CASSSLAGVYNEQFF. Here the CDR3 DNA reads TGTGCCAGCAGTTCCCTAGCGGGAGTCTACAATGAGCAGTTCTTC.

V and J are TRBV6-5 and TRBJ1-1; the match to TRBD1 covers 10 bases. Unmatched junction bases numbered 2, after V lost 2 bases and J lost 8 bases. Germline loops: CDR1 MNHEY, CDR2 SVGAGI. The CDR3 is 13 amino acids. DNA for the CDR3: TGTGCCAGCAGTTACCTGGACAGGGGGGAAGCTTTCTTT. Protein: CASSYLDRGEAFF.

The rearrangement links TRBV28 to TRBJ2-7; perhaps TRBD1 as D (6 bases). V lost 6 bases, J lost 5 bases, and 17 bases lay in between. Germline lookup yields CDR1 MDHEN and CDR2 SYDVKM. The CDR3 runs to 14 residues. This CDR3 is CASSPLQGFHEQYF. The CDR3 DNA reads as TGTGCCAGCAGCCCGCTACAGGGTTTCCACGAGCAGTACTTC.

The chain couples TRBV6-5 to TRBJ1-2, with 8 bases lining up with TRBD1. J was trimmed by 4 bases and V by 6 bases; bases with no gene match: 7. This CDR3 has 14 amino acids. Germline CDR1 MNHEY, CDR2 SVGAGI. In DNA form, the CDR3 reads TGTGCCAGCAGGTCTACAGGGGGACGCTATGGCTACACCTTC. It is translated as CASRSTGGRYGYTF.

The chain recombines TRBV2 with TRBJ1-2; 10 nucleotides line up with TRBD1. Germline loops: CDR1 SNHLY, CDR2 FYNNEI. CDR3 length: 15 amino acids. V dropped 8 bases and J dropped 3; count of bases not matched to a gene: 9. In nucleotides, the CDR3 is TGTGCCAGCCACCGGGACAGGGGCATAGACTATGGCTACACCTTC. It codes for CASHRDRGIDYGYTF.

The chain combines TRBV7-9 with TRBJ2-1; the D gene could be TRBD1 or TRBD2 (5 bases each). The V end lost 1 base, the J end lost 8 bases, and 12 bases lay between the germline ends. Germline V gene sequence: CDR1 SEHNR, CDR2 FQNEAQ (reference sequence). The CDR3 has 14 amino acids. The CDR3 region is CASSLGAGSDEQFF. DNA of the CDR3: TGTGCCAGCAGCTTAGGGGCAGGGAGCGATGAGCAGTTCTTC.

CDR3 sequence (DNA): TGTGCCAGCAGTGATGGGGGACTAGCGGGAGGGTCGAAAGAGACCCAGTACTTC. Residues: CASSDGGLAGGSKETQYF. The chain recombines TRBV6-1 with TRBJ2-5, with TRBD2 identical over 16 bases. Germline assignment: CDR1 MNHNS and CDR2 SASEGT. The V segment lost 3 bases and the J segment 3 bases; nucleotides outside the gene matches: 7. CDR3 length equals 18 residues.

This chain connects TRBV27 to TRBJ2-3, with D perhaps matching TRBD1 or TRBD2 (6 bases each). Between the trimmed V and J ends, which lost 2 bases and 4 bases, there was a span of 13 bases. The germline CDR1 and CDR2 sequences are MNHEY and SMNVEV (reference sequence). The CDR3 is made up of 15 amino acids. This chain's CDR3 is CASSLASGAADTQYF. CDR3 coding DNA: TGTGCCAGCAGTTTAGCGTCGGGGGCCGCAGATACGCAGTATTTT.

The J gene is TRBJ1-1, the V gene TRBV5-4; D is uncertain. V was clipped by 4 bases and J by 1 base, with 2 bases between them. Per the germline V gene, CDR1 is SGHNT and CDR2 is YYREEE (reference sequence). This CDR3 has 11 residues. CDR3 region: CASSRNTEAFF. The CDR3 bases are TGTGCCAGCAGCAGGAACACTGAAGCTTTCTTT.